This TCR beta chain was profiled in a study of CD8 T cells in Susac syndrome. Overall study: Among the Susac syndrome patients sequenced, 5 or 6 had active disease and roughly 8 were in remission. The Susac syndrome patients were therapy-naive, on corticosteroids, or on intravenous immunoglobulin alone at blood draw.

This CDR3 comprises 15 residues. Per germline, CDR1 LGHDT and CDR2 YNNKEL (reference sequence). With 1 base removed from V and 0 bases from J, the gap between germline ends came to 7 bases. The study's findings and limits: Within Susac syndrome CD4+ T cell repertoires, clonal expansion was not evident.

The RNA, roughly 0.45 to 1 ug, was put through reverse transcription using random hexamers. TCRdb re-called the immunoSEQ multiplex PCR reads through MiXCR, storing one row per CDR3 protein. The sample holds 95,000 to 150,000 distinct CDR3 sequences; roughly 95% are singletons and the top ten take more than 0.12%. Of note for this clonotype: Antigen unknown.

V and J are TRBV3-1 and TRBJ2-1; no definite D call. The material sequenced was CD4+ T cells from PBMCs. The sequence derives from a human donor with Susac syndrome. The CDR3 loop is CASSQVHTSYNEQFF. The CDR3 DNA reads TGTGCCAGCAGCCAAGTTCACACCTCCTACAATGAGCAGTTCTTC.